This T cell receptor beta chain originates from a study of T cell responses to AZD1222 COVID-19 vaccine. Study outcomes and limitations: Spike-specific TCR breadth and depth rose after two AZD1222 doses. Without day 14 samples, only post-peak T cell repertoires were studied. It should be noted that donors were predominantly white British and more often female, and clonal diversity was possibly underestimated.

V lost 3 bases to trimming and J lost 9 bases, with 18 bases between them. This CDR3 region has 15 residues. CDR1 and CDR2 (germline): WNHNN, SYGVQD (reference sequence). Clones were read by immunoSEQ multiplex PCR, and TCRdb kept only the in-frame ones, dropping some. Among more than 20,000 clones listed, roughly 84% were seen once. A note on this clone: Its antigen is not identified.

The V gene is TRBV10-1, the J gene TRBJ2-1; D remains unclear. The TCR comes from an adult who received the AZD1222 COVID-19 vaccine. The sample consisted of peripheral blood, taken 28 days after the second AZD1222 dose. For the CDR3, the DNA is TGCGCCAGCAGTGATAAGGGTACCCTCGCCATTGAGCAGTTCTTC. Translated: CASSDKGTLAIEQFF.